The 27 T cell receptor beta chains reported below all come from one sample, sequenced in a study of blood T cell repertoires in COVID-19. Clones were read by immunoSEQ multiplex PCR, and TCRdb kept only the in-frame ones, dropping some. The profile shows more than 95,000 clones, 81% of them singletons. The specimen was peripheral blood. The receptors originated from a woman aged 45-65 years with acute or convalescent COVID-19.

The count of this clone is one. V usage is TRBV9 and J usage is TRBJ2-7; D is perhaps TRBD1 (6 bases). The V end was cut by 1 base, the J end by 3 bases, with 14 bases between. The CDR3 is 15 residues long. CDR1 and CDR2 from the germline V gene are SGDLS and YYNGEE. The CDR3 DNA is TGTGCCAGCAGCGTAAGCCAGGGGATCGGCTACGAGCAGTACTTC. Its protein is CASSVSQGIGYEQYF.

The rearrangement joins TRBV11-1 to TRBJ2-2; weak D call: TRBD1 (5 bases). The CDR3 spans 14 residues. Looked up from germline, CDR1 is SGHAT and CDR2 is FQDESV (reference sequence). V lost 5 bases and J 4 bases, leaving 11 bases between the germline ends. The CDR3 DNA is TGTGCCAGCAGCCTCAAGACAGTCACCGGGGAGCTGTTTTTT. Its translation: CASSLKTVTGELFF. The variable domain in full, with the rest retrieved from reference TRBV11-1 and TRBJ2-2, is EAEVAQSPRYKITEKSQAVAFWCDPISGHATLYWYRQILGQGPELLVQFQDESVVDDSQLPKDRFSAERLKGVDSTLKIQPAELGDSAMYLCASSLKTVTGELFFGEGSRLTVL.

The DNA of the CDR3 is TGTGCCAGTAGTATTGGGGGGGCGGTGAGCAATCAGCCCCAGCATTTT. Protein sequence: CASSIGGAVSNQPQHF. V usage is TRBV19 and J usage is TRBJ1-5; TRBD1 is a possible D gene (6 bases). V was cut by 3 bases and J by 1 base, with 13 bases left in between. CDR3 length: 16 amino acids. Germline CDR1 and CDR2: LNHDA and SQIVND (reference sequence). Together with reference TRBV19 and TRBJ1-5, the CDR3 gives the full variable domain: DGGITQSPKYLFRKEGQNVTLSCEQNLNHDAMYWYRQDPGQGLRLIYYSQIVNDFQKGDIAEGYSVSREKKESFPLTVTSAQKNPTAFYLCASSIGGAVSNQPQHFGDGTRLSIL.

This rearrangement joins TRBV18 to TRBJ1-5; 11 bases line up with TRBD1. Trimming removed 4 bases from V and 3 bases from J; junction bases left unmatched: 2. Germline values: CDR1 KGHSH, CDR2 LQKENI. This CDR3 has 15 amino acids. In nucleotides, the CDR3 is TGTGCCAGCTCACAGGGACAGGGGGTCAATCAGCCCCAGCATTTT. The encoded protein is CASSQGQGVNQPQHF.

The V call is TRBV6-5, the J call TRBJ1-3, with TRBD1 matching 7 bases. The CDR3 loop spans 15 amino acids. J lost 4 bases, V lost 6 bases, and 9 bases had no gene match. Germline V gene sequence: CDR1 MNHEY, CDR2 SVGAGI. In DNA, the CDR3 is TGTGCCAGCAGCCTACAGGGGTTGGGAGGAAACACCATATATTTT. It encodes CASSLQGLGGNTIYF.

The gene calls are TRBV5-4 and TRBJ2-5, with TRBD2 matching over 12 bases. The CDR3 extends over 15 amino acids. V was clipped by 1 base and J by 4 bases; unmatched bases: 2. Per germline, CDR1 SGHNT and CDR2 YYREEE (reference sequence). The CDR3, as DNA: TGTGCCAGCAGCTTGCCTAGCGGGGGGGCAGAGACCCAGTACTTC. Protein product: CASSLPSGGAETQYF.

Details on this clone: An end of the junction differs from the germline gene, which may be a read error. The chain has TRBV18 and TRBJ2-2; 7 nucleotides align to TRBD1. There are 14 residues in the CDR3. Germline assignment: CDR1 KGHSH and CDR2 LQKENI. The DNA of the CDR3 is TGTGCCAGCTCGCCACAGACAGGGATCGGGGAGCTGTTTTTT. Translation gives CASSPQTGIGELFF.

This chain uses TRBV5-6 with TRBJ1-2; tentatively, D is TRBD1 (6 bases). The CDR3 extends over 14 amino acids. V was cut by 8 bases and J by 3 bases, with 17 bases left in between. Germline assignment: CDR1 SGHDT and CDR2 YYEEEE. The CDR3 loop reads CASTETGQDYGYTF. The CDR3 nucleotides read TGTGCCAGTACCGAAACAGGGCAAGACTATGGCTACACCTTC.

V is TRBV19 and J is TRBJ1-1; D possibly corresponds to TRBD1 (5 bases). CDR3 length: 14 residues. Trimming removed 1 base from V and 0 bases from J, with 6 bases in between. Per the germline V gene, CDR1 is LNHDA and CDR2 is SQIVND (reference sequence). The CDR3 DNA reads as TGTGCCAGTAGTATAGCACAGGTGAACACTGAAGCTTTCTTT. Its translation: CASSIAQVNTEAFF.

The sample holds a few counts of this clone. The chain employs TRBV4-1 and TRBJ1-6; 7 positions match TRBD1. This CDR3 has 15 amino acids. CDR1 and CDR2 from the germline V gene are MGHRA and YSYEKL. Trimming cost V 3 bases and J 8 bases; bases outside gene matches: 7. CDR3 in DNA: TGCGCCAGCAGCCACCGACAGGGAGAGGATTCACCCCTCCACTTT. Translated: CASSHRQGEDSPLHF.

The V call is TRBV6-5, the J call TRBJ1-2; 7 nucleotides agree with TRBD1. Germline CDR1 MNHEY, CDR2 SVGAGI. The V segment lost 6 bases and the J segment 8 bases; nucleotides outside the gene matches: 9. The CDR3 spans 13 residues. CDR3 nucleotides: TGTGCCAGCAGCCGCGGACAGGCTAACGGCTACACCTTC. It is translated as CASSRGQANGYTF.

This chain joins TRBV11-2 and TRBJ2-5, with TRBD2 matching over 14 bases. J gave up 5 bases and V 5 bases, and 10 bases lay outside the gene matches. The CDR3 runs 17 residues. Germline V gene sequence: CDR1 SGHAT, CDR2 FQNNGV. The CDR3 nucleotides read TGTGCCAGCAGCACTGGGACTAGCGGGGGAGACGGGGAGACCCAGTACTTC. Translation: CASSTGTSGGDGETQYF.

The CDR3 region has the DNA TGTGCCAGCAGCGTAGGCAACATTGGGTCGGGTGGCTACACCTTC. This sequence encodes CASSVGNIGSGGYTF. The chain employs TRBV9 and TRBJ1-2; D uncertain. Germline V lookup: CDR1 SGDLS, CDR2 YYNGEE. CDR3 length: 15 amino acids. V lost 0 bases and J 7 bases, leaving 16 bases between the germline ends. The variable domain in full, with the rest retrieved from reference TRBV9 and TRBJ1-2, is DSGVTQTPKHLITATGQRVTLRCSPRSGDLSVYWYQQSLDQGLQFLIQYYNGEERAKGNILERFSAQQFPDLHSELNLSSLELGDSALYFCASSVGNIGSGGYTFGSGTRLTVV.

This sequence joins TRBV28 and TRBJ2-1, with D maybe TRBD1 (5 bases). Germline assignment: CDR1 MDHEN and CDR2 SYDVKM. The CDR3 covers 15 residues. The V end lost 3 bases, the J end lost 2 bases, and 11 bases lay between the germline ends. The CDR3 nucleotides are TGTGCCAGCAGTTTCTTGGACACTACCTACAATGAGCAGTTCTTC. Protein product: CASSFLDTTYNEQFF.

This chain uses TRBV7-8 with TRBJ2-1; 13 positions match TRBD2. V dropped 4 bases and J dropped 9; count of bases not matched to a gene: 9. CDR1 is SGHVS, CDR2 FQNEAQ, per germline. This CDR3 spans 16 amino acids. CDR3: CASSSRTSGSIGEQFF. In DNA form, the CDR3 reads TGTGCCAGCAGCTCCCGGACTAGCGGGAGTATCGGTGAGCAGTTCTTC.

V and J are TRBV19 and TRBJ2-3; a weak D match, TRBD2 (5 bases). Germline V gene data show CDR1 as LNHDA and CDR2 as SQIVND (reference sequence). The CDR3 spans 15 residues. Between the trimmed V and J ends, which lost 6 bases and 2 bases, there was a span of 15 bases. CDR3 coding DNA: TGTGCCAGTAGGTTGGCGGGCCTCTACACAGATACGCAGTATTTT. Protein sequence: CASRLAGLYTDTQYF.

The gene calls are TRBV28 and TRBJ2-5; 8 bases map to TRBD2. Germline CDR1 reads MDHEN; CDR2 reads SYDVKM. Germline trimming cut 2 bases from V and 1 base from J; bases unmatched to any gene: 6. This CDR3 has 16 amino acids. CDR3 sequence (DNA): TGTGCCAGCAGTTTACTTAGCGGGGAGGGCCAAGAGACCCAGTACTTC. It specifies CASSLLSGEGQETQYF.

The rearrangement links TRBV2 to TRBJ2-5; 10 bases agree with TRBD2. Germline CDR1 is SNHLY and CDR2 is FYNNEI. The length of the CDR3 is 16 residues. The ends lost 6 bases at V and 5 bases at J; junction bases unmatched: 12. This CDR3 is CASSASSGRAGETQYF. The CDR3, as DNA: TGTGCCAGCAGCGCCAGCAGCGGGAGGGCCGGGGAGACCCAGTACTTC. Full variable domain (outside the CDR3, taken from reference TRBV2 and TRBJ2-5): EPEVTQTPSHQVTQMGQEVILRCVPISNHLYFYWYRQILGQKVEFLVSFYNNEISEKSEIFDDQFSVERPDGSNFTLKIRSTKLEDSAMYFCASSASSGRAGETQYFGPGTRLLVL.

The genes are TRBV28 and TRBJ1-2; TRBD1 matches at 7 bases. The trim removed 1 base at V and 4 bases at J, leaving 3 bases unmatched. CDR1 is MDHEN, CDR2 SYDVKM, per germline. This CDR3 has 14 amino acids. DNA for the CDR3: TGTGCCAGCAGTTTATCCACAGGGGTCTATGGCTACACCTTC. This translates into CASSLSTGVYGYTF.

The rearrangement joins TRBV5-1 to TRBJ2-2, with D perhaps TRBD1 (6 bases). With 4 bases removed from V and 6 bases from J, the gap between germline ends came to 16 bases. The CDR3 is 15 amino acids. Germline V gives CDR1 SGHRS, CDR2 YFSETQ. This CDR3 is CASSAGDRFAGELFF. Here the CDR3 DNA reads TGCGCCAGCAGCGCAGGCGACAGGTTCGCCGGGGAGCTGTTTTTT.

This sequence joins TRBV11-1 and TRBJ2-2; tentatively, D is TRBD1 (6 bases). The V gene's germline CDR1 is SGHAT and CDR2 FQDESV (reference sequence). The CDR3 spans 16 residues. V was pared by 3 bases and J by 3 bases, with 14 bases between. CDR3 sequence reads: CASSLGTTSYTGELFF. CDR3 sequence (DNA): TGTGCCAGCAGCTTGGGGACAACGTCTTACACCGGGGAGCTGTTTTTT. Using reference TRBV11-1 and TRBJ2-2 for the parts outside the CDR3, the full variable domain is EAEVAQSPRYKITEKSQAVAFWCDPISGHATLYWYRQILGQGPELLVQFQDESVVDDSQLPKDRFSAERLKGVDSTLKIQPAELGDSAMYLCASSLGTTSYTGELFFGEGSRLTVL.

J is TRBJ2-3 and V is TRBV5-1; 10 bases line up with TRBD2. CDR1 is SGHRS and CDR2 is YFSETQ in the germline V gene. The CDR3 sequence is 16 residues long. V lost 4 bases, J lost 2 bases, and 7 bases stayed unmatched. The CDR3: CASSPLLAGTTDTQYF. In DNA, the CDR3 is TGCGCCAGCAGCCCGTTACTAGCGGGGACCACAGATACGCAGTATTTT.

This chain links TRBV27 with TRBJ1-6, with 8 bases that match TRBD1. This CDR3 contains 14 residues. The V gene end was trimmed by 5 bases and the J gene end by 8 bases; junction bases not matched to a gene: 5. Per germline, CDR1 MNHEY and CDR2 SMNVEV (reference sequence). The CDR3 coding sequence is TGTGCCAGCAGTCCCGACAGGGGTGATTCACCCCTCCACTTT. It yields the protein CASSPDRGDSPLHF.

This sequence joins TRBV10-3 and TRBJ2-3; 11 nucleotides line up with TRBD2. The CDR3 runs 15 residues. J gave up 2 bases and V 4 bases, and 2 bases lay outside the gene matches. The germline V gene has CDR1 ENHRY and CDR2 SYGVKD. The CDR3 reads CAISGTSGSTDTQYF. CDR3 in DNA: TGTGCCATCAGTGGGACTAGCGGGTCCACAGATACGCAGTATTTT.

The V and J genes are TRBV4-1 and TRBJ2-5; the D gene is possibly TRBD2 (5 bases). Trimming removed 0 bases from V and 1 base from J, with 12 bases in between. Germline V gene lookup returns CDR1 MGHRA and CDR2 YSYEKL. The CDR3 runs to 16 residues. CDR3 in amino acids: CASSQDAASGQETQYF. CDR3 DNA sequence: TGCGCCAGCAGCCAAGATGCAGCCAGCGGCCAAGAGACCCAGTACTTC.

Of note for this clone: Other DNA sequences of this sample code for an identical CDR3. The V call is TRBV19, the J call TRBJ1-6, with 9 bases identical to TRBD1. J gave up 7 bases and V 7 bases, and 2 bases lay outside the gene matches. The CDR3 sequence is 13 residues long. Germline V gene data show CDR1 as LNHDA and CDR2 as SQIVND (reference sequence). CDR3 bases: TGTGCCAGTAATGACAGGGGGAATTCACCCCTCCACTTT. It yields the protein CASNDRGNSPLHF.

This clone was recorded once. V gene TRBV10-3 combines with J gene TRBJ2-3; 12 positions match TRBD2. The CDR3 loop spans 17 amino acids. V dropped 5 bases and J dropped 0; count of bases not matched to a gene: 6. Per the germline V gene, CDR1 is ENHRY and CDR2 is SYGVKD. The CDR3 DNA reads TGTGCCATCAGTAGGGGGACTAGCGGGTTAAGCACAGATACGCAGTATTTT. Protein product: CAISRGTSGLSTDTQYF.